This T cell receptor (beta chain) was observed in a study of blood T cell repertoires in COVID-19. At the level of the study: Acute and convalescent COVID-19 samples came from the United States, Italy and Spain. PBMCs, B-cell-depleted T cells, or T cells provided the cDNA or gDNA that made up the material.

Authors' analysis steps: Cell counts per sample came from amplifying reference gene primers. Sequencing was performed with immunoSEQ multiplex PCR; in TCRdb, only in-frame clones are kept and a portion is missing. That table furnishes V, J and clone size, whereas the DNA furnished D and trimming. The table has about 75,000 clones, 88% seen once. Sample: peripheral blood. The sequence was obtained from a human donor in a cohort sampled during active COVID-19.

CDR3 residues: CASSPGTGMRAEAFF. In DNA, the CDR3 is TGTGCCAGCAGCCCGGGGACAGGGATGCGGGCTGAAGCTTTCTTT. The chain recombines TRBV7-2 with TRBJ1-1; 9 bases agree with TRBD1. J lost 6 bases, V lost 5 bases, and 10 bases had no gene match. The CDR3 length is 15 residues. Per the germline V gene, CDR1 is SGHTA and CDR2 is FQGNSA. Drawing the rest from reference TRBV7-2 and TRBJ1-1, the complete variable domain is GAGVSQSPSNKVTEKGKDVELRCDPISGHTALYWYRQSLGQGLEFLIYFQGNSAPDKSGLPSDRFSAERTGGSVSTLTIQRTQQEDSAVYLCASSPGTGMRAEAFFGQGTRLTVV.